What follows are 18 T cell receptor beta chains derived from one specimen sequenced in a study of blood T cell repertoires in COVID-19. Assay used: immunoSEQ multiplex PCR; TCRdb lists only in-frame clones, some missing. The table has around 420,000 clones, approximately 91% seen once. Sequenced material: PBMCs or T cells enriched from blood (not recorded which). These receptors all stem from a middle-aged woman with acute COVID-19.

The CDR3 bases are TGTGCCTGGAGTGCCACAGGGGGCAATCAGCCCCAGCATTTT. It is translated as CAWSATGGNQPQHF. This rearrangement joins TRBV30 to TRBJ1-5; the match to TRBD1 covers 7 bases. The germline V gene encodes CDR1 GTSNPN and CDR2 SVGIG (reference sequence). This CDR3 spans 14 amino acids. The V and J ends lost 1 base and 2 bases, in that order; junction bases with no gene match: 2.

The chain combines TRBV7-6 with TRBJ2-5; TRBD2 matches 13 bases. The CDR3 has 19 amino acids. CDR1 SGHVS and CDR2 FNYEAQ come from the germline V gene. V lost 5 bases, J lost 4 bases, and 16 bases stayed unmatched. The CDR3: CASSRGLAGARLLRETQYF. The CDR3, as DNA: TGTGCCAGCAGCCGCGGACTAGCGGGGGCCCGGTTGCTGCGAGAGACCCAGTACTTC.

This clone was detected only once. The same CDR3 is also encoded by other DNA sequences in this sample. The chain joins TRBV2 to TRBJ2-5; a weak D match, TRBD2 (6 bases). Germline loops: CDR1 SNHLY, CDR2 FYNNEI. V was clipped by 1 base and J by 2 bases, with 8 bases between them. The CDR3 is 14 amino acids. The CDR3 bases are TGTGCCAGCAGTGAAGGGCGGGGACAAGAGACCCAGTACTTC. It encodes CASSEGRGQETQYF.

The V call is TRBV24-1, the J call TRBJ2-2, with a weak D call TRBD1 (6 bases). CDR3 length: 15 residues. Germline-derived CDR1 and CDR2 are KGHDR and SFDVKD. V shed 3 bases and J shed 6 bases, with 13 bases lying between them. This CDR3 reads CATSDPGHHAGELFF. CDR3 sequence (DNA): TGTGCCACCAGTGATCCGGGACATCACGCCGGGGAGCTGTTTTTT.

The rearrangement uses TRBV30 and TRBJ1-6, with 7 bases that match TRBD1. V was pared by 0 bases and J by 10 bases, with 6 bases of the junction left unmatched. Germline CDR1 is GTSNPN and CDR2 is SVGIG (reference sequence). CDR3 length equals 14 residues. The CDR3: CAWSVLQGESPLHF. The CDR3 region has the DNA TGTGCCTGGAGTGTACTCCAGGGGGAATCACCCCTCCACTTT.

The CDR3 region is CASSLVATGVTGELFF. The CDR3 bases are TGTGCCAGCAGCTTAGTGGCGACCGGGGTTACCGGGGAGCTGTTTTTT. V is TRBV7-2 and J is TRBJ2-2; tentatively, D is TRBD2 (5 bases). This CDR3 is built from 16 residues. Trimming took off 1 base at V and 5 bases at J, with 14 bases between the two ends. Germline CDR1 and CDR2: SGHTA and FQGNSA.

This clone was picked up one time. The chain joins TRBV7-2 to TRBJ2-2; tentative D call: TRBD2 (6 bases). The ends were cut back, 1 base at V and 7 bases at J, with 10 bases in the middle. The CDR3 has 14 amino acids. Germline-derived CDR1 and CDR2 are SGHTA and FQGNSA. CDR3 sequence reads: CASSLVPGVGELFF. Written as DNA, the CDR3 is TGTGCCAGCAGCTTAGTTCCGGGGGTCGGGGAGCTGTTTTTT.

The J gene is TRBJ1-6, the V gene TRBV7-8; D remains unclear. Trimming cost V 5 bases and J 5 bases, with 16 bases left between them. Germline loops: CDR1 SGHVS, CDR2 FQNEAQ. This CDR3 has 16 residues. The CDR3 loop is CASSRDHIANNSPLHF. The CDR3 DNA reads TGTGCCAGCAGCCGTGATCACATAGCCAATAATTCACCCCTCCACTTT.

This chain links TRBV4-2 with TRBJ2-7; weak D call: TRBD1 (6 bases). Trimming took 1 base from V and 4 from J, leaving 17 bases between them. The CDR3 has 16 amino acids. The germline V gene has CDR1 LGHNA and CDR2 YNFKEQ. The CDR3: CASSQGGGSGWYEQYF. CDR3 sequence (DNA): TGTGCCAGCAGCCAAGGAGGGGGTTCGGGATGGTACGAGCAGTACTTC.

The chain couples TRBV2 to TRBJ2-7; 11 nucleotides match TRBD1. CDR3 length equals 16 residues. In germline, CDR1 is SNHLY, CDR2 FYNNEI. J gave up 4 bases and V 7 bases, and 12 bases lay outside the gene matches. Here the CDR3 DNA reads TGTGCCAGCACAAGGACAGGGGGCTTAAAGGGGTACGAGCAGTACTTC. Its translation: CASTRTGGLKGYEQYF.

The chain couples TRBV5-4 to TRBJ1-5; D unclear. CDR3 length: 12 residues. Trimming cost V 3 bases and J 7 bases, with 8 bases left between them. Germline loops: CDR1 SGHNT, CDR2 YYREEE (reference sequence). The CDR3 region has the DNA TGTGCCAGCAGCTCCAGAGGGCAGCCCCAGCATTTT. Translating gives CASSSRGQPQHF.

This clone was detected only once. The V gene is TRBV19, the J gene TRBJ2-2, with TRBD1 matching over 7 bases. V gave up 6 bases and J gave up 6 bases; unmatched junction bases: 7. This CDR3 is 14 amino acids long. Germline V CDR1 and CDR2: LNHDA, SQIVND (reference sequence). The CDR3 spells CASRADRTAGELFF. Here the CDR3 DNA reads TGTGCCAGTAGGGCGGACAGGACCGCCGGGGAGCTGTTTTTT.

The V gene is TRBV2, the J gene TRBJ2-7; TRBD2 matches 7 bases. Germline CDR1 reads SNHLY; CDR2 reads FYNNEI. The CDR3 runs to 15 residues. J lost 5 bases, V lost 6 bases, and 13 bases had no gene match. The CDR3 reads CASRASVVAGHEQYF. The CDR3 DNA sequence: TGTGCCAGCAGGGCCTCGGTGGTAGCGGGCCACGAGCAGTACTTC. Complete variable domain (other parts from reference TRBV2 and TRBJ2-7): EPEVTQTPSHQVTQMGQEVILRCVPISNHLYFYWYRQILGQKVEFLVSFYNNEISEKSEIFDDQFSVERPDGSNFTLKIRSTKLEDSAMYFCASRASVVAGHEQYFGPGTRLTVT.

The V call is TRBV5-1, the J call TRBJ1-6, with D perhaps matching TRBD1 (6 bases). Germline assignment: CDR1 SGHRS and CDR2 YFSETQ. Between the trimmed V and J ends, which lost 0 bases and 10 bases, there was a span of 8 bases. The CDR3 runs 13 residues. Written as DNA, the CDR3 is TGCGCCAGCAGCTTGGAGGGGGACTCACCCCTCCACTTT. Amino acid sequence: CASSLEGDSPLHF.

The gene calls are TRBV6-5 and TRBJ1-6, with 8 bases lining up with TRBD1. The germline CDR1 and CDR2 sequences are MNHEY and SVGAGI. The CDR3 has 13 residues. The trim removed 6 bases at V and 9 bases at J, leaving 4 bases unmatched. CDR3 nucleotide sequence: TGTGCCAGCAGGGGGACAGGTATTTCACCCCTCCACTTT. It translates to CASRGTGISPLHF.

The rearrangement uses TRBV11-3 and TRBJ2-3; a weak D match, TRBD2 (6 bases). The CDR3 has 15 amino acids. The V gene's germline CDR1 is SGHNT and CDR2 YENEEA. V was shortened by 4 bases and J by 0 bases, with 11 bases between the two germline ends. The CDR3, as DNA: TGTGCCAGCAGCTCCGGGGGTTTTAGCACAGATACGCAGTATTTT. It encodes CASSSGGFSTDTQYF.

The rearrangement links TRBV27 to TRBJ1-2; D is unresolved. V lost 3 bases and J 0 bases, leaving 8 bases between the germline ends. Germline-derived CDR1 and CDR2 are MNHEY and SMNVEV (reference sequence). The CDR3 runs 14 residues. In nucleotides, the CDR3 is TGTGCCAGCAGTTTCTCCGCAGCTAACTATGGCTACACCTTC. Protein product: CASSFSAANYGYTF.

The chain couples TRBV6-5 to TRBJ2-3, with TRBD1 identical over 9 bases. Germline CDR1 MNHEY, CDR2 SVGAGI. V lost 5 bases and J lost 4; bases outside the gene matches: 7. CDR3 size: 15 residues. The CDR3 DNA reads as TGTGCCAGCAGTCAGGACAGGGGAGAGGCAGATACGCAGTATTTT. Its translation is CASSQDRGEADTQYF.